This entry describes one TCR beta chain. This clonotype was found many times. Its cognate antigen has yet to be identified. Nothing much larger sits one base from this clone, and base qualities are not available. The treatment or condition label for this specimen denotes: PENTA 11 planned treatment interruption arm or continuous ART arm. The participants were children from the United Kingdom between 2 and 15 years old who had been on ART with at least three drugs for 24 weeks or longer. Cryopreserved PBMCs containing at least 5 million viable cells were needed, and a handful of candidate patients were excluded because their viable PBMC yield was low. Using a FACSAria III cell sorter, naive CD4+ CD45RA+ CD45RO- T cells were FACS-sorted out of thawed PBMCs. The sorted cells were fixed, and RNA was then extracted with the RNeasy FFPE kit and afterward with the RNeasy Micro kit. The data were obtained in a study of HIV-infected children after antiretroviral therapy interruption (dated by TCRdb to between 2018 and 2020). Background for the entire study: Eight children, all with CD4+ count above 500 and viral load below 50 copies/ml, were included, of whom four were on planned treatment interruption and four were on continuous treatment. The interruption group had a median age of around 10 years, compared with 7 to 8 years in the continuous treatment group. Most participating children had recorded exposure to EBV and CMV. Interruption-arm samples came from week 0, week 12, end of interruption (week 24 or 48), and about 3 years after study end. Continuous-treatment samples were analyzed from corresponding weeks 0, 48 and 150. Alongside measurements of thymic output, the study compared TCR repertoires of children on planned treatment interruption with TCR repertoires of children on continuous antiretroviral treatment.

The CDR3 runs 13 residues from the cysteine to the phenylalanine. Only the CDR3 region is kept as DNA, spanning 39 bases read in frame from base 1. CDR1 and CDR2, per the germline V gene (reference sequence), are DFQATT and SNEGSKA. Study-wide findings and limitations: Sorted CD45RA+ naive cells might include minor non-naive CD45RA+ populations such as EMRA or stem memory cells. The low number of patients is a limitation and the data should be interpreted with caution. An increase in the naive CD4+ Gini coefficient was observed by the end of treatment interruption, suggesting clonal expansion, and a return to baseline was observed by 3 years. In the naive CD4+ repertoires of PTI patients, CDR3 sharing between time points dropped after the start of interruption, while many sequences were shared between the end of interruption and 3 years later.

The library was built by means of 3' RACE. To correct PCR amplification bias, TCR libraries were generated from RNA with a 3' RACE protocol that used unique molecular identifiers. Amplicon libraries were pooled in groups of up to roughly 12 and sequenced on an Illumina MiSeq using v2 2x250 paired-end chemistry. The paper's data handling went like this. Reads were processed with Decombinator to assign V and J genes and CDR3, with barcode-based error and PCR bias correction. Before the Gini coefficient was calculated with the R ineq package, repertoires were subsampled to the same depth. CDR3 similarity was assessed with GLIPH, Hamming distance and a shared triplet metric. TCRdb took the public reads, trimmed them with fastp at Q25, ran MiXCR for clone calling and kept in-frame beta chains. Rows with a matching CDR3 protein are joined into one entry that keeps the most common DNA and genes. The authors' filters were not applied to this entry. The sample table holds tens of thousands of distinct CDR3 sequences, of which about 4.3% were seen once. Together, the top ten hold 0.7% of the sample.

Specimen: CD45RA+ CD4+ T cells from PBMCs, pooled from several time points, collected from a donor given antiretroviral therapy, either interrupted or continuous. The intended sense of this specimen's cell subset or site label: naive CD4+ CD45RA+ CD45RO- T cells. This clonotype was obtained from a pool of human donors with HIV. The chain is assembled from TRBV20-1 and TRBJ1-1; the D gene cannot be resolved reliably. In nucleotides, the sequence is TGCAGGAGACCCCCCGGGAAGAACACTGAAGCTTTCTTT. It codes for CRRPPGKNTEAFF.